This T cell receptor (beta chain) is from a study of blood T cell repertoires in COVID-19. About the study: The study drew acute and convalescent COVID-19 samples from the United States, Italy and Spain.

As handled by the study authors: Scientists estimated how many nucleated cells there were by amplifying reference gene primers. Generated by immunoSEQ multiplex PCR, the TCRdb table keeps only in-frame clones and is missing some. V and J calls and clone size come straight from that table; D and trimming were deduced from the DNA. This table has 150,000 to 200,000 clones, around 82% appearing once. Germline V lookup: CDR1 KGHDR, CDR2 SFDVKD. This CDR3 comprises 17 residues. V was clipped by 5 bases and J by 5 bases; unmatched bases: 13. This clone appeared once. This chain uses TRBV24-1 with TRBJ2-5, with 10 bases that match TRBD1. This clonotype was obtained from a woman aged 55-70 years with acute COVID-19. The source material was PBMCs or T cells enriched from blood (not recorded which). CDR3 sequence reads: CATSAYSGQGIRETQYF. In DNA form, the CDR3 reads TGTGCCACCAGTGCATATTCGGGACAGGGGATCAGGGAGACCCAGTACTTC.